This TCR beta chain was captured by sequencing in a study of technical replicates of blood from several donors. TCRdb's copy holds only in-frame clones and misses some; the assay was immunoSEQ multiplex PCR. Among 80,000 to 95,000 clones, approximately 90% were seen once, and the ten largest hold more than 0.25%. The CDR3 has 17 amino acids. J is TRBJ1-1 and V is TRBV21-1; TRBD1, the table's D call, was not compared with the DNA. TRBV21-1 is an annotated pseudogene. This clonotype was sampled from a human donor in good health. The sample was T cells isolated from PBMCs. In DNA form, the CDR3 reads TGTGCCAGCAGCAAAGTATCCGGGACAGGGGGCTGGACTGAAGCTTTCTTT. Residues: CASSKVSGTGGWTEAFF.